The source of this T cell receptor beta chain is a study of Graves' ophthalmopathy and Graves' hyperthyroidism. Researchers took RNA transcripts and amplified TCR beta CDR3 regions from them. The authors performed first-round RT-PCR with HTBI primers and then a second-round multiplex PCR. MiXCR, run by TCRdb on the multiplex PCR reads, gives a single entry per CDR3 protein. The sample carries 680,000 or so distinct CDR3 sequences, about a fifth recorded once. V was pared by 4 bases and J by 8 bases, with 11 bases of the junction left unmatched. Germline lookup yields CDR1 MDHEN and CDR2 SYDVKM. The CDR3 is 15 amino acids. Study results and caveats: Most expanded clonotypes from thyroid (those above 0.001 frequency) were also found in blood.

Notes on this clonotype: Antigen unknown.

PBMCs were density-gradient isolated from around 9.2 ml fresh blood. The specimen was peripheral blood. The genes are TRBV28 and TRBJ1-2, with 9 bases fitting TRBD1. This TCR came from a woman between 18 and 29 years old with stable Graves' hyperthyroidism. Some clones in this sample may be carry-over from other donors' samples. CDR3 DNA: TGTGCCAGCAGTTCTCAACAGGGGGCAACGGACGGCTACACCTTC. It encodes CASSSQQGATDGYTF.